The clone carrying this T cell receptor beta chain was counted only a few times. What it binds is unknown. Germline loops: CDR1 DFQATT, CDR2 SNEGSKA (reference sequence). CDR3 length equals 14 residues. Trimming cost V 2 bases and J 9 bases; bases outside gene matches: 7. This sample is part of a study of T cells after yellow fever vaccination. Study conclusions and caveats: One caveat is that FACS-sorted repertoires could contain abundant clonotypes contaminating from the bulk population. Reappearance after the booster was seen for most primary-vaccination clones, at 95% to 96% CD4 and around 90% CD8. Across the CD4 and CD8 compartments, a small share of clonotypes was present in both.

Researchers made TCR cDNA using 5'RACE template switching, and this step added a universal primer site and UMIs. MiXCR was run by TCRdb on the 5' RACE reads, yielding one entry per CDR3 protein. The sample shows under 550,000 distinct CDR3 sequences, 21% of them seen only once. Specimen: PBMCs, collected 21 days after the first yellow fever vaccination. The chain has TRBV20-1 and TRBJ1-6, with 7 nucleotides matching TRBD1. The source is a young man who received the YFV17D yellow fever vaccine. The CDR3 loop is CSARTDRESSPLHF. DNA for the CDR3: TGCAGTGCTAGAACCGACAGGGAAAGTTCACCCCTCCACTTT.